The T cell receptor beta chain described here comes from a study of control samples from healthy donors and cancer patients (dated by TCRdb to 2018 to 2021). Libraries were made using the immunoSEQ multiplex PCR assay. TCRdb took this table from immuneACCESS and kept in-frame rearrangements with V and J called. Such tables lack part of the clones; where checked against another copy, unresolved V genes explain under half of the gap, and the rest is unexplained. This sample lists around 51,000 clones; roughly 86% were detected once. The biggest ten clones account for under 45% of the sample. In the case of this clone: Its antigen is currently not known. No base quality values were provided; no much bigger clone lies one nucleotide off.

Looking up the germline V gene yields CDR1 SGHVS and CDR2 FNYEAQ. Its CDR3 holds 14 amino acids, cysteine through phenylalanine. Only the CDR3 part of the read is kept: 42 bases, read in frame from the first base. Unmatched junction bases come to 3, with V trimmed by 2 bases and J by 3 bases. Sequences were obtained from PBMCs. This receptor was obtained from a man aged 45 to 65 with head and neck cancer. Here the chain combines TRBV7-6 and TRBJ2-7; TRBD2 aligns with 8 central bases. The sequenced DNA: TGTGCCAGCAGCTTAACTAGCGGAGGCTACGAGCAGTACTTC. This encodes CASSLTSGGYEQYF.